This T cell receptor (beta chain) is from a study of T cell repertoires in aging, cancer and after chemotherapy. TRB rearrangements spanning V, D and J were amplified using mixed TRB-A/B primers. From the multiplex PCR reads, TCRdb called clonotypes with MiXCR, one entry per CDR3 protein. The sample shows nearly 600 distinct CDR3 sequences, around 21% of them seen only once. The V and J ends lost 3 bases and 6 bases respectively, with 11 bases between them. This CDR3 contains 13 residues. Per the germline V gene, CDR1 is SGHTA and CDR2 is FQGNSA. By proportion, this clonotype is hyperexpanded. Amplification of TCR beta used genomic DNA extracted from peripheral blood.

The sample was blood. The receptor's source is a human donor with a solid tumor. V usage is TRBV7-2 and J usage is TRBJ1-2, with D tentatively TRBD1 (5 bases). The CDR3 spells CASSLTEPHGYTF. DNA for the CDR3: TGTGCCAGCAGCTTGACAGAACCCCATGGCTACACCTTC.